A single sample is the source of the 18 T cell receptor beta chains below, sequenced in a study of OX40 agonist ivuxolimab in advanced cancers. Method: immunoSEQ multiplex PCR; TCRdb's copy keeps in-frame clones and lacks some. The table records approximately 50,000 clones, approximately 80% of them present only once. The sample consisted of CD4+ or CD8+ T cells sorted from blood, taken in a trial of the OX40 agonist ivuxolimab. Source of these receptors: an adult with an advanced solid tumor such as melanoma, head and neck, liver or kidney cancer.

This clone was observed once. The chain employs TRBV5-1 and TRBJ1-4, with a tentative D call TRBD1 (6 bases). The V end was cut by 3 bases, the J end by 8 bases, with 11 bases between. The CDR3 contains 13 residues. CDR1 and CDR2 (germline): SGHRS, YFSETQ. CDR3 nucleotides: TGCGCCAGCAGCTGGGACACCGCGGAAAAACTGTTTTTT. It specifies CASSWDTAEKLFF.

The chain carries TRBV18 and TRBJ2-5; TRBD2 matches 7 bases. The end of the DNA aligns better with TRBJ2-7, so the J call may be wrong. Germline CDR1 KGHSH, CDR2 LQKENI. The CDR3 is made up of 15 amino acids. The CDR3 DNA sequence: TGTGCCAGCTCACCACTGGCGGGAGATGGTTACGAGCAGTACTTC. Protein sequence: CASSPLAGDGYEQYF.

CDR3 protein: CASSWTAEITDTQYF. The CDR3 DNA is TGTGCCAGCAGCTGGACAGCCGAAATTACAGATACGCAGTATTTT. The chain links TRBV14 to TRBJ2-3; maybe TRBD1 (6 bases). CDR1 and CDR2 (germline): SGHDN, FVKESK. The CDR3 is 15 residues long. V was shortened by 5 bases and J by 3 bases, with 15 bases between the two germline ends.

The chain joins TRBV5-4 to TRBJ2-7; the match to TRBD1 covers 9 bases. The CDR3 consists of 15 residues. The germline V gene encodes CDR1 SGHNT and CDR2 YYREEE (reference sequence). Unmatched junction bases numbered 9, after V lost 4 bases and J lost 4 bases. The CDR3 region has the DNA TGTGCCAGCAGCCGCCGAGACAGGGGGACTTACGAGCAGTACTTC. Its protein product is CASSRRDRGTYEQYF.

J is TRBJ2-2 and V is TRBV4-3; TRBD2 matches at 8 bases. V gave up 0 bases and J gave up 6 bases; unmatched junction bases: 9. Germline CDR1 and CDR2: LGHNA and YSLEER. The CDR3 runs to 17 residues. For the CDR3, the DNA is TGCGCCAGCAGCCAAGATCAGGCGGGGGGTAATGCCGGGGAGCTGTTTTTT. It specifies CASSQDQAGGNAGELFF.

The chain has TRBV6-5 and TRBJ2-7, with 9 bases lining up with TRBD1. Looked up from germline, CDR1 is MNHEY and CDR2 is SVGAGI. The CDR3 is 14 residues long. The V gene end was trimmed by 5 bases and the J gene end by 3 bases; junction bases not matched to a gene: 5. In DNA, the CDR3 is TGTGCCAGCAGTACCCGACAGGGGGTCTACGAGCAGTACTTC. Residues: CASSTRQGVYEQYF.

The chain recombines TRBV7-2 with TRBJ1-5; 7 bases agree with TRBD1. The germline V gene has CDR1 SGHTA and CDR2 FQGNSA. V lost 3 bases to trimming and J lost 4 bases; unmatched junction nucleotides: 0. The CDR3 totals 13 residues. The CDR3 region is CASSLDRNQPQHF. The DNA of the CDR3 is TGTGCCAGCAGCTTGGACAGGAATCAGCCCCAGCATTTT.

This chain uses TRBV7-4 with TRBJ1-4, with D possibly being TRBD1 (5 bases). Germline V gene sequence: CDR1 SGHVT, CDR2 SQSDAQ. This CDR3 comprises 14 residues. V lost 1 base and J lost 5, with 8 bases in between. CDR3 sequence (DNA): TGTGCCAGCAGCTTAGGACAGTCCAATGAAAAACTGTTTTTT. Translation: CASSLGQSNEKLFF.

The V and J genes are TRBV7-8 and TRBJ1-2; a possible D gene is TRBD1 (6 bases). The germline V and J ends were trimmed by 7 bases and 2 bases, with 23 bases remaining between them. The V gene's germline CDR1 is SGHVS and CDR2 FQNEAQ. CDR3 size: 17 residues. The CDR3 reads CASTPTFRGALNYGYTF. CDR3 in DNA: TGTGCCAGCACCCCCACCTTTCGGGGGGCTTTAAACTATGGCTACACCTTC.

The V call is TRBV2, the J call TRBJ2-5; the D gene is possibly TRBD2 (5 bases). Germline CDR1 SNHLY, CDR2 FYNNEI. Trimming removed 6 bases at V and 1 base at J, with 12 bases between. There are 14 residues in the CDR3. CDR3 nucleotide sequence: TGTGCCAGCAGCGCCGGGATGGGCCAAGAGACCCAGTACTTC. This translates into CASSAGMGQETQYF.

This chain joins TRBV7-2 and TRBJ1-2; no firm D call. The CDR3 contains 11 residues. V was shortened by 5 bases and J by 2 bases, with 3 bases between the two germline ends. Germline assignment: CDR1 SGHTA and CDR2 FQGNSA. This chain's CDR3 is CASSRNYGYTF. The CDR3 DNA is TGTGCCAGCAGCCGGAACTATGGCTACACCTTC.

The chain links TRBV19 to TRBJ1-4, with a weak D call TRBD1 (6 bases). This CDR3 has 16 amino acids. Between the trimmed V and J ends, which lost 8 bases and 5 bases, there was a span of 21 bases. Germline V gene lookup returns CDR1 LNHDA and CDR2 SQIVND (reference sequence). DNA of the CDR3: TGTGCCAGTCGCGGTCGTGGAGGACAGAGGAATGAAAAACTGTTTTTT. Its translation: CASRGRGGQRNEKLFF.

The genes are TRBV5-1 and TRBJ2-7; D unresolved. The CDR3 length is 12 residues. The ends were cut back, 4 bases at V and 2 bases at J, with 7 bases in the middle. Germline V CDR1 and CDR2: SGHRS, YFSETQ. Written as DNA, the CDR3 is TGCGCCAGCAGCCCGGACCCCTACGAGCAGTACTTC. It codes for CASSPDPYEQYF. Full variable domain (remainder filled in from reference TRBV5-1 and TRBJ2-7): KAGVTQTPRYLIKTRGQQVTLSCSPISGHRSVSWYQQTPGQGLQFLFEYFSETQRNKGNFPGRFSGRQFSNSRSEMNVSTLELGDSALYLCASSPDPYEQYFGPGTRLTVT.

The chain uses TRBV7-3 and TRBJ1-2, with 9 nucleotides matching TRBD1. J gave up 5 bases and V 2 bases, and 12 bases lay outside the gene matches. Per the germline V gene, CDR1 is SGHTA and CDR2 is FQGTGA. This CDR3 region has 17 residues. CDR3 nucleotide sequence: TGTGCCAGCAGCTTAGCACCGGGACAGGGTGCCAAGTATGGCTACACCTTC. Its translation: CASSLAPGQGAKYGYTF.

The chain links TRBV5-8 to TRBJ1-5, with no clear D. This CDR3 contains 14 residues. Germline CDR1 SGHTS, CDR2 YDEGEE. The germline V and J ends were trimmed by 6 bases and 4 bases, with 14 bases remaining between them. CDR3 DNA sequence: TGTGCCAGCATAGGGTTTTGGAGTAATCAGCCCCAGCATTTT. Translated: CASIGFWSNQPQHF.

This chain joins TRBV19 and TRBJ2-3; 8 nucleotides match TRBD1. The CDR3 consists of 15 residues. Germline loops: CDR1 LNHDA, CDR2 SQIVND (reference sequence). The V segment lost 5 bases and the J segment 0 bases; nucleotides outside the gene matches: 4. This chain's CDR3 is CASSGQGRSTDTQYF. The CDR3, as DNA: TGTGCCAGTAGTGGACAGGGACGAAGCACAGATACGCAGTATTTT.

For the CDR3, the DNA is TGTGCCACCAGCAGAGATAGGGCCCAGGGTCACTATGGCTACACCTTC. This translates into CATSRDRAQGHYGYTF. V gene TRBV15 combines with J gene TRBJ1-2; maybe TRBD1 (5 bases). V lost 0 bases to trimming and J lost 3 bases, with 14 bases between them. The CDR3 runs to 16 residues. Germline values: CDR1 LNHNV, CDR2 YYDKDF (reference sequence). The whole variable domain, remainder taken from reference TRBV15 and TRBJ1-2, is DAMVIQNPRYQVTQFGKPVTLSCSQTLNHNVMYWYQQKSSQAPKLLFHYYDKDFNNEADTPDNFQSRRPNTSFCFLDIRSPGLGDTAMYLCATSRDRAQGHYGYTFGSGTRLTVV.

The rearrangement links TRBV19 to TRBJ2-5; 9 bases align to TRBD2. V lost 3 bases, J lost 5 bases, and 10 bases stayed unmatched. Germline V gene data show CDR1 as LNHDA and CDR2 as SQIVND (reference sequence). The CDR3 runs to 16 residues. CDR3 sequence (DNA): TGTGCCAGTAGTATGCCCCCGGGACTAGCCCGCGAGACCCAGTACTTC. Translating gives CASSMPPGLARETQYF.